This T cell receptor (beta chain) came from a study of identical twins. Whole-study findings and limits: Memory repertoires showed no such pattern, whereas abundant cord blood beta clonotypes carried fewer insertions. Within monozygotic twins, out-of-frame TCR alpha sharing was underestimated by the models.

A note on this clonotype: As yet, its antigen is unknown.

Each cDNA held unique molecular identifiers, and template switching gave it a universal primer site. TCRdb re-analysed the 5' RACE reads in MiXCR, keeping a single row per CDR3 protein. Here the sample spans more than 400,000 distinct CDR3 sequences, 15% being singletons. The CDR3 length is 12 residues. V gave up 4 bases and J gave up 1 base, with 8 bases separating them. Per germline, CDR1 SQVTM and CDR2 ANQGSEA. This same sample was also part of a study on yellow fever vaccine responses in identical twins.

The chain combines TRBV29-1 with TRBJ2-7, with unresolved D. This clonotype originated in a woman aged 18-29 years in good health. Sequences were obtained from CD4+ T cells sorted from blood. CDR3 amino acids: CSVVVLSYEQYF. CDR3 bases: TGCAGCGTTGTGGTCCTTTCCTACGAGCAGTACTTC.